These 27 T cell receptor beta chains came from one sample sequenced in a study of cytomegalovirus exposure and HLA in healthy donors. It was with 60 Vbeta and 13 Jbeta primers that the PCR ran. Here immunoSEQ multiplex PCR was the method, and the copy in TCRdb shows in-frame clones only, minus some. The data hold approximately 200,000 clones, with approximately 79% observed a single time. Input material: PBMCs. Source of these receptors: a girl under 18 in good health and CMV-seropositive.

J is TRBJ2-7 and V is TRBV4-2; perhaps TRBD1 as D (6 bases). From germline, CDR1 is LGHNA and CDR2 YNFKEQ. The CDR3 has 16 residues. Between the trimmed V and J ends, which lost 1 base and 6 bases, there was a span of 19 bases. CDR3 bases: TGTGCCAGCAGCCAAGTAAGGGGCTCAGGGGTGGGCGAGCAGTACTTC. It translates to CASSQVRGSGVGEQYF.

The V call is TRBV6-6, the J call TRBJ2-1, with 16 bases fitting TRBD2. The junction had 4 bases not matched to a gene; V was cut back by 5 bases and J by 9 bases. The V gene's germline CDR1 is MNHNY and CDR2 SVGAGI (reference sequence). This CDR3 has 15 amino acids. In DNA form, the CDR3 reads TGTGCCAGCAGTCCAGGGACTAGCGGGGGGGGTGAGCAGTTCTTC. Protein product: CASSPGTSGGGEQFF.

The rearrangement uses TRBV30 and TRBJ1-5, with a tentative D call TRBD1 (5 bases). Germline V gene sequence: CDR1 GTSNPN, CDR2 SVGIG (reference sequence). The CDR3 is made up of 15 amino acids. The V end lost 3 bases, the J end lost 4 bases, and 16 bases lay between the germline ends. The DNA for the CDR3 is TGTGCCTGGAGCCGCGGGACGTTGGGGAATCAGCCCCAGCATTTT. This sequence encodes CAWSRGTLGNQPQHF.

CDR3: CAWMPRYNEQFF. The CDR3 DNA reads TGTGCCTGGATGCCTAGGTACAATGAGCAGTTCTTC. The chain combines TRBV30 with TRBJ2-1; D not certain. There are 12 residues in the CDR3. In germline, CDR1 is GTSNPN, CDR2 SVGIG (reference sequence). V was pared by 4 bases and J by 4 bases, with 8 bases between.

The J gene is TRBJ2-7, the V gene TRBV10-3; 10 nucleotides line up with TRBD1. CDR3 length: 16 amino acids. V shed 4 bases, J shed 3 bases, and the junction held 9 bases outside the gene matches. Germline CDR1 is ENHRY and CDR2 is SYGVKD. The CDR3 spells CAISGNLGTGVYEQYF. For the CDR3, the DNA is TGTGCCATCAGTGGAAACCTCGGGACAGGGGTCTACGAGCAGTACTTC.

The chain carries TRBV28 and TRBJ2-2; 8 bases are a match to TRBD2. V shed 6 bases, J shed 3 bases, and the junction held 9 bases outside the gene matches. The CDR3 consists of 16 residues. The germline V gene has CDR1 MDHEN and CDR2 SYDVKM. CDR3 region: CASSPPSGGDTGELFF. In DNA form, the CDR3 reads TGTGCCAGCAGCCCTCCGAGCGGGGGCGACACCGGGGAGCTGTTTTTT.

The rearrangement links TRBV5-1 to TRBJ2-3, with a possible D match to TRBD1 (6 bases). The CDR3 is made up of 13 amino acids. V lost 5 bases, J lost 6 bases, and 13 bases lay in between. Germline V lookup: CDR1 SGHRS, CDR2 YFSETQ. The CDR3, as DNA: TGCGCCAGCAGTCCCGCAGGGGCCGATACGCAGTATTTT. Protein: CASSPAGADTQYF.

V usage is TRBV10-3 and J usage is TRBJ1-5; possibly TRBD1 for D (6 bases). The germline gives CDR1 ENHRY, CDR2 SYGVKD. The CDR3 extends over 14 amino acids. V was cut by 4 bases and J by 3 bases, with 10 bases left in between. The CDR3 protein is CAISVSGDNQPQHF. CDR3 nucleotide sequence: TGTGCCATCAGTGTTTCAGGGGACAATCAGCCCCAGCATTTT.

The chain couples TRBV6-1 to TRBJ2-5; 9 bases line up with TRBD2. CDR1 is MNHNS and CDR2 is SASEGT in the germline V gene. This CDR3 spans 16 amino acids. J gave up 2 bases and V 2 bases, and 6 bases lay outside the gene matches. The CDR3 DNA follows: TGTGCCAGCAGTGAACAGCCAGCGGGGGGACAAGAGACCCAGTACTTC. This sequence encodes CASSEQPAGGQETQYF.

The J gene is TRBJ2-2, the V gene TRBV4-3; 11 nucleotides align to TRBD2. Trimming cost V 0 bases and J 5 bases; bases outside gene matches: 5. CDR3 length: 17 amino acids. Germline CDR1 reads LGHNA; CDR2 reads YSLEER. CDR3 loop: CASSQDRPSGGTGELFF. The CDR3 DNA reads as TGCGCCAGCAGCCAAGATAGGCCTAGCGGGGGGACCGGGGAGCTGTTTTTT.

The gene calls are TRBV5-1 and TRBJ2-7; 10 nucleotides agree with TRBD2. V was clipped by 6 bases and J by 2 bases; unmatched bases: 2. Germline lookup yields CDR1 SGHRS and CDR2 YFSETQ. The CDR3 is 13 residues long. The CDR3 region is CASTLAGAYEQYF. The CDR3 bases are TGCGCCAGCACCCTAGCGGGGGCCTACGAGCAGTACTTC.

The chain employs TRBV4-3 and TRBJ2-3; 10 bases align to TRBD1. The V gene end was trimmed by 4 bases and the J gene end by 3 bases; junction bases not matched to a gene: 4. The CDR3 runs 15 residues. Germline V gives CDR1 LGHNA, CDR2 YSLEER. CDR3 in DNA: TGCGCCAGCAGCCCGGGACAGGGGTTAACAGATACGCAGTATTTT. It specifies CASSPGQGLTDTQYF.

The chain is built from TRBV5-1 and TRBJ2-3, with TRBD2 identical over 7 bases. CDR1 and CDR2 (germline): SGHRS, YFSETQ. The CDR3 covers 15 residues. V was pared by 4 bases and J by 0 bases, with 5 bases of the junction left unmatched. The CDR3 reads CASSMTSRSTDTQYF. The CDR3 DNA follows: TGCGCCAGCAGCATGACTAGCCGAAGCACAGATACGCAGTATTTT. The full variable domain, in which reference TRBV5-1 and TRBJ2-3 provide the parts outside the CDR3, is KAGVTQTPRYLIKTRGQQVTLSCSPISGHRSVSWYQQTPGQGLQFLFEYFSETQRNKGNFPGRFSGRQFSNSRSEMNVSTLELGDSALYLCASSMTSRSTDTQYFGPGTRLTVL.

This chain links TRBV6-5 with TRBJ1-1, with 7 nucleotides matching TRBD1. Per germline, CDR1 MNHEY and CDR2 SVGAGI. V shed 5 bases, J shed 1 base, and the junction held 7 bases outside the gene matches. The CDR3 has 15 residues. The CDR3 spells CASSSVGTENTEAFF. The CDR3 DNA reads as TGTGCCAGCAGTAGCGTGGGGACAGAGAACACTGAAGCTTTCTTT.

This rearrangement joins TRBV7-2 to TRBJ2-7, with D possibly matching TRBD2 (6 bases). In germline, CDR1 is SGHTA, CDR2 FQGNSA. The CDR3 sequence is 15 residues long. The V end was cut by 2 bases, the J end by 4 bases, with 15 bases between. The CDR3 DNA is TGTGCCAGCAGCTTAAGGGCCGGGGGAGATTACGAGCAGTACTTC. Translated, it gives CASSLRAGGDYEQYF. Complete variable domain (other parts from reference TRBV7-2 and TRBJ2-7): GAGVSQSPSNKVTEKGKDVELRCDPISGHTALYWYRQSLGQGLEFLIYFQGNSAPDKSGLPSDRFSAERTGGSVSTLTIQRTQQEDSAVYLCASSLRAGGDYEQYFGPGTRLTVT.

The chain has TRBV7-8 and TRBJ2-3, with 8 bases aligning to TRBD2. The CDR3 runs 16 residues. CDR1 and CDR2 from the germline V gene are SGHVS and FQNEAQ. V lost 7 bases and J lost 7; bases outside the gene matches: 16. CDR3 in amino acids: CASNKFSGAPTNTQYF. The DNA of the CDR3 is TGTGCCAGCAACAAGTTTAGCGGGGCGCCAACCAATACGCAGTATTTT. Combining the CDR3 with reference TRBV7-8 and TRBJ2-3 gives the whole variable domain GAGVSQSPRYKVAKRGQDVALRCDPISGHVSLFWYQQALGQGPEFLTYFQNEAQLDKSGLPSDRFFAERPEGSVSTLKIQRTQQEDSAVYLCASNKFSGAPTNTQYFGPGTRLTVL.

This clone showed up just a few times. The rearrangement links TRBV5-1 to TRBJ2-7, with D perhaps matching TRBD2 (6 bases). This CDR3 spans 14 amino acids. The germline V gene encodes CDR1 SGHRS and CDR2 YFSETQ. Deletions cut 4 bases from V and 3 bases from J, with 14 bases between. CDR3 sequence reads: CASSRGRLDYEQYF. In nucleotides, the CDR3 is TGCGCCAGCAGCAGAGGACGACTAGACTACGAGCAGTACTTC.

This clone showed up just once. The chain recombines TRBV2 with TRBJ2-4; 8 bases line up with TRBD1. Per germline, CDR1 SNHLY and CDR2 FYNNEI. This CDR3 has 16 amino acids. Trimming took 6 bases from V and 8 from J; bases not matched to a gene: 15. CDR3 residues: CASRALQGAKSDIQYF. CDR3 nucleotide sequence: TGTGCCAGCAGGGCGCTGCAGGGGGCGAAGAGTGACATTCAGTACTTC.

V gene TRBV11-2 combines with J gene TRBJ1-1; 8 bases fit TRBD1. Germline V gene sequence: CDR1 SGHAT, CDR2 FQNNGV. Trimming took 5 bases from V and 2 from J; bases not matched to a gene: 7. The CDR3 is made up of 15 amino acids. This chain's CDR3 is CASSALAGGNTEAFF. CDR3 sequence (DNA): TGTGCCAGCAGCGCCCTAGCAGGGGGCAACACTGAAGCTTTCTTT.

The rearrangement joins TRBV6-1 to TRBJ1-3; 8 nucleotides align to TRBD1. The V segment lost 3 bases and the J segment 5 bases; nucleotides outside the gene matches: 3. Germline CDR1 MNHNS, CDR2 SASEGT. The CDR3 totals 14 residues. CDR3 sequence (DNA): TGTGCCAGCAGTGAGGGGACAGGCCGAAACACCATATATTTT. This codes for CASSEGTGRNTIYF.

The gene calls are TRBV10-2 and TRBJ2-5, with 10 bases aligning to TRBD2. Germline V gene data show CDR1 as WSHSY and CDR2 as SAAADI. The CDR3 sequence is 15 residues long. V lost 3 bases to trimming and J lost 5 bases; unmatched junction nucleotides: 6. As DNA, the CDR3 is TGCGCCAGCAGTGATGGGGGACTAGCGAGGGAGACCCAGTACTTC. This sequence encodes CASSDGGLARETQYF.

This clone was counted a single time. The chain's CDR3 is CASSYRGETQYF. CDR3 in DNA: TGTGCCAGCAGTTATCGCGGGGAGACCCAGTACTTC. The J gene is TRBJ2-5, the V gene TRBV27, with TRBD2 as a possible D gene (5 bases). Trimming removed 4 bases at V and 5 bases at J, with 8 bases between. The CDR3 totals 12 residues. Germline-derived CDR1 and CDR2 are MNHEY and SMNVEV (reference sequence).

This clone was seen a few times. The V gene is TRBV11-2, the J gene TRBJ1-1; TRBD1 agrees at 7 bases. CDR1 and CDR2 from the germline V gene are SGHAT and FQNNGV. Trimming took 5 bases from V and 6 from J; bases not matched to a gene: 12. The CDR3 has 15 residues. CDR3 nucleotides: TGTGCCAGCAGCATTACAGGGGCTGGGTGGGCTGAAGCTTTCTTT. Translated, it gives CASSITGAGWAEAFF.

This clone was detected once. This sequence joins TRBV9 and TRBJ1-1, with unresolved D. Germline lookup yields CDR1 SGDLS and CDR2 YYNGEE. V lost 1 base and J lost 5, with 9 bases in between. The CDR3 is 13 residues long. This chain's CDR3 is CASSVTGGTEAFF. CDR3 bases: TGTGCCAGCAGCGTAACGGGAGGGACTGAAGCTTTCTTT.

This clone occurred a few times. This rearrangement joins TRBV6-5 to TRBJ2-3; tentative D call: TRBD2 (6 bases). The germline V gene has CDR1 MNHEY and CDR2 SVGAGI. V was clipped by 4 bases and J by 5 bases, with 7 bases between them. This CDR3 comprises 12 residues. For the CDR3, the DNA is TGTGCCAGCAGTTTCGGGGGAGATACGCAGTATTTT. Residues: CASSFGGDTQYF.

The table lists this clone with a count of one. J is TRBJ2-7 and V is TRBV2; a possible D gene is TRBD1 (6 bases). V lost 8 bases and J 0 bases, leaving 17 bases between the germline ends. Germline V gives CDR1 SNHLY, CDR2 FYNNEI. The CDR3 is 15 residues long. The CDR3 DNA reads TGTGCCAGCTTGGTTACAGGGCGAGCCTCCTACGAGCAGTACTTC. Residues: CASLVTGRASYEQYF.

The V call is TRBV5-1, the J call TRBJ1-2; 9 bases line up with TRBD1. The CDR3 has 14 amino acids. J gave up 8 bases and V 4 bases, and 9 bases lay outside the gene matches. Germline V CDR1 and CDR2: SGHRS, YFSETQ. CDR3 bases: TGCGCCAGCAGCCCGATGGGACAGGGCGGCGGCTACACCTTC. Amino acid sequence: CASSPMGQGGGYTF.